This TCR beta chain was sequenced during a study of cytomegalovirus exposure and HLA in healthy donors. PCR primers comprised 60 Vbeta and 13 Jbeta primers. Sequencing used immunoSEQ multiplex PCR; TCRdb keeps in-frame clones, though not all of them. The sample lists approximately 69,000 clones, approximately 70% occurring once. Germline-derived CDR1 and CDR2 are SGHTA and FQGNSA. The V gene end was trimmed by 6 bases and the J gene end by 6 bases; junction bases not matched to a gene: 9. The CDR3 is 15 residues long. General study results and limits: Across donors, presence/absence analyses took sequencing depth to be roughly uniform.

As to this clone: Its antigen is not known.

The source is a man aged 35 to 55 in good health and CMV-seropositive. The rearrangement joins TRBV7-2 to TRBJ2-1, with 9 bases that match TRBD2. Material for sequencing was PBMCs. The CDR3 nucleotides read TGTGCCAGCAGGACCGGGACTAGCAGAAGCAATGAGCAGTTCTTC. Its translation is CASRTGTSRSNEQFF.